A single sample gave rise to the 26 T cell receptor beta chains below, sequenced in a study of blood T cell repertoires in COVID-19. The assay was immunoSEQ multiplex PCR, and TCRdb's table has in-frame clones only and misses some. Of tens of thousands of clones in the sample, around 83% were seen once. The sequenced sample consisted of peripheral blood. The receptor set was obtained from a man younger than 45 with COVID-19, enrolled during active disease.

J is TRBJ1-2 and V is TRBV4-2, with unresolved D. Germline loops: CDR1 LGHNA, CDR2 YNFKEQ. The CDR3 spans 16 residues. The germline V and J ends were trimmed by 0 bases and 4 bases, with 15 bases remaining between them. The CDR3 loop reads CASSQDVREGFYGYTF. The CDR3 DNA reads TGTGCCAGCAGCCAAGATGTGAGGGAAGGGTTCTATGGCTACACCTTC.

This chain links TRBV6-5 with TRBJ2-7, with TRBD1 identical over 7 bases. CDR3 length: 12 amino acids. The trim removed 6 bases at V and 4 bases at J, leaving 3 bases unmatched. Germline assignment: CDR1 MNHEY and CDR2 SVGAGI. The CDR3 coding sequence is TGTGCCAGCAGGCTCAGGGGGTACGAGCAGTACTTC. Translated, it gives CASRLRGYEQYF.

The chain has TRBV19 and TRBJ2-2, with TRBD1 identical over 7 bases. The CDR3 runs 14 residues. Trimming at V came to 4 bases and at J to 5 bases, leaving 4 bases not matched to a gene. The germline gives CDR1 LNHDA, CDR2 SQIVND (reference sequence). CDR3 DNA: TGTGCCAGTAGTAGAGACAGGGTGACCGGGGAGCTGTTTTTT. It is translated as CASSRDRVTGELFF.

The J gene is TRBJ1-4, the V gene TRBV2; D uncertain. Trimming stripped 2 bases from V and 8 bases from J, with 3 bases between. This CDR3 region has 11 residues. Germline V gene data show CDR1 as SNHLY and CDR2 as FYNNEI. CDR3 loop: CASSEQEKLFF. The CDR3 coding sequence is TGTGCCAGCAGTGAACAGGAAAAACTGTTTTTT.

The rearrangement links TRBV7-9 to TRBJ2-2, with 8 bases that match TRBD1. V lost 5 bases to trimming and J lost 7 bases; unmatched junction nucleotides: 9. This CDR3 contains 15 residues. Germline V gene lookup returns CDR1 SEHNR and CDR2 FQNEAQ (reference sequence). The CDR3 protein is CASSAVRGQSGELFF. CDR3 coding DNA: TGTGCCAGCAGCGCTGTCAGGGGGCAGAGCGGGGAGCTGTTTTTT.

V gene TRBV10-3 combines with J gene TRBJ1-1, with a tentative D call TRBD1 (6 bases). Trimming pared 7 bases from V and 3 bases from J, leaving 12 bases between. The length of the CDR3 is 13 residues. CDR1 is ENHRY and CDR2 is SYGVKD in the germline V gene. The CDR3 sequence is CAIKDKGDTEAFF. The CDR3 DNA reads TGTGCCATCAAGGATAAGGGGGACACTGAAGCTTTCTTT.

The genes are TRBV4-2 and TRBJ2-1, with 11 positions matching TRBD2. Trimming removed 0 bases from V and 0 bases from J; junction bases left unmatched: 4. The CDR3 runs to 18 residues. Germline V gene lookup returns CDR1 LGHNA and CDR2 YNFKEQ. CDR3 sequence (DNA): TGTGCCAGCAGCCAAGAATTAGCGGGGGGGGCCTCCTACAATGAGCAGTTCTTC. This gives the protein CASSQELAGGASYNEQFF.

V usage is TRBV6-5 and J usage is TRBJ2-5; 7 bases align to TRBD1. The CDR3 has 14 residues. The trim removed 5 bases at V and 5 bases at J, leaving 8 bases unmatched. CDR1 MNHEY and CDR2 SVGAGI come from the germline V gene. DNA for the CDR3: TGTGCCAGCAGTAGACAGGGTTTAAGGGAGACCCAGTACTTC. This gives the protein CASSRQGLRETQYF.

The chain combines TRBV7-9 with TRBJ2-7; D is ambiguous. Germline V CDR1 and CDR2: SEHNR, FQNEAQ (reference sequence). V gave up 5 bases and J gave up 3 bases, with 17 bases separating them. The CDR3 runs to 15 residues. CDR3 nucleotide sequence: TGTGCCAGCAGCGGGCTGGGTGGTCACAGCTACGAGCAGTACTTC. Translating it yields CASSGLGGHSYEQYF.

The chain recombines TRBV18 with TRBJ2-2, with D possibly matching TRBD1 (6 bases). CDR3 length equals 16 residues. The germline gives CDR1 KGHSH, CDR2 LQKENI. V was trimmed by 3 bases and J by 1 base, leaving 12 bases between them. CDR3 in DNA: TGTGCCAGCTCACCGAACAGGGTCTTGAACACCGGGGAGCTGTTTTTT. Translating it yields CASSPNRVLNTGELFF.

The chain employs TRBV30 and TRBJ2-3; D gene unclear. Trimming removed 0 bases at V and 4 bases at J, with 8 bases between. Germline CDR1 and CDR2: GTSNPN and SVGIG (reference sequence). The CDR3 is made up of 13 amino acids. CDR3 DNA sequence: TGTGCCTGGAGTGTACTCGGAGCAGATACGCAGTATTTT. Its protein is CAWSVLGADTQYF.

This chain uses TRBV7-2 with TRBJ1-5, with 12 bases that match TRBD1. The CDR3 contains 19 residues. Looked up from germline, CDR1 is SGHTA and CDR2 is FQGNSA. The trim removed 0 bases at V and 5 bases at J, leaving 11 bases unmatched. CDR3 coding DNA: TGTGCCAGCAGCTTAGCATCGTGGGGACAGGGGGCCCGCTATCAGCCCCAGCATTTT. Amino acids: CASSLASWGQGARYQPQHF.

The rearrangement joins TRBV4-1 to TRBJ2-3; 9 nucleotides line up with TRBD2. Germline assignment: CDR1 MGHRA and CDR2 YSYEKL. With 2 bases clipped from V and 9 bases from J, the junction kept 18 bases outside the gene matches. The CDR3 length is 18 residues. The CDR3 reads CASSQPGAGGPSRGTQYF. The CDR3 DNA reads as TGCGCCAGCAGCCAACCCGGGGCGGGAGGGCCCTCGCGGGGGACGCAGTATTTT.

The CDR3 is CASSLFPGTSGTDTQYF. CDR3 in DNA: TGTGCCAGCAGCCTTTTTCCCGGGACTAGCGGCACAGATACGCAGTATTTT. The V gene is TRBV7-6, the J gene TRBJ2-3, with 10 bases identical to TRBD2. Germline assignment: CDR1 SGHVS and CDR2 FNYEAQ. The CDR3 loop spans 17 amino acids. V shed 5 bases, J shed 1 base, and the junction held 9 bases outside the gene matches. The complete variable domain, with remaining parts taken from reference TRBV7-6 and TRBJ2-3, reads GAGVSQSPRYKVTKRGQDVALRCDPISGHVSLYWYRQALGQGPEFLTYFNYEAQQDKSGLPNDRFSAERPEGSISTLTIQRTEQRDSAMYRCASSLFPGTSGTDTQYFGPGTRLTVL.

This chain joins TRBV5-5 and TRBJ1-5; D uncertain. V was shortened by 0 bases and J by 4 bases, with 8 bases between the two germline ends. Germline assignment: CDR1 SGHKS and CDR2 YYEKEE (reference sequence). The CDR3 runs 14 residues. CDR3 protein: CASSLALENQPQHF. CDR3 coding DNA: TGTGCCAGCAGCTTGGCCCTCGAGAATCAGCCCCAGCATTTT. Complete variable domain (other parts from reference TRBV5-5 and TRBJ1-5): DAGVTQSPTHLIKTRGQQVTLRCSPISGHKSVSWYQQVLGQGPQFIFQYYEKEERGRGNFPDRFSARQFPNYSSELNVNALLLGDSALYLCASSLALENQPQHFGDGTRLSIL.

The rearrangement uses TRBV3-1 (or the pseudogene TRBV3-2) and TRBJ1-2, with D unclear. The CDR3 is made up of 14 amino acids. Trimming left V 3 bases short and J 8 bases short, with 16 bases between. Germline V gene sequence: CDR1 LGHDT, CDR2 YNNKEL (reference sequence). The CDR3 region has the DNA TGTGCCAGCAGCCACCTTGGCGGCGTAGAAGGCTACACCTTC. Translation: CASSHLGGVEGYTF.

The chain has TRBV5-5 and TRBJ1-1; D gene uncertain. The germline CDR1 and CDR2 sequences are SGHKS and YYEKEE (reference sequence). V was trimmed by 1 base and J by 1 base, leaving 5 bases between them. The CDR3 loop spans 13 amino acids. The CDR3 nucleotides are TGTGCCAGCAGCTTGTGGCAGAACACTGAAGCTTTCTTT. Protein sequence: CASSLWQNTEAFF.

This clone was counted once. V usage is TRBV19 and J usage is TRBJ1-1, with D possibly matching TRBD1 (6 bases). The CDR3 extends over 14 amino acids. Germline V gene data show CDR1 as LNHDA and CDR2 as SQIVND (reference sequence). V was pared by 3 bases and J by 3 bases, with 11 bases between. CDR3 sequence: CASSIRDTYTEAFF. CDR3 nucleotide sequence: TGTGCCAGTAGTATCCGGGACACCTACACTGAAGCTTTCTTT.

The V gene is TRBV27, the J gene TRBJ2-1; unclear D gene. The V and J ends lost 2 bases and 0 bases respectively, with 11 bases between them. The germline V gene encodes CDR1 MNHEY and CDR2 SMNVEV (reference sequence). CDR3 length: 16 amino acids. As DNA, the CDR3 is TGTGCCAGCAGTTTAAGGAGCAGAAGCTCCTACAATGAGCAGTTCTTC. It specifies CASSLRSRSSYNEQFF.

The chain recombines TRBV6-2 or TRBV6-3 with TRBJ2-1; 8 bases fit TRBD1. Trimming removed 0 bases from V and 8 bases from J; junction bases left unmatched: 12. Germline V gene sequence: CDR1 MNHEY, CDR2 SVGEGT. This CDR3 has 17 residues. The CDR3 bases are TGTGCCAGCAGTTACTCGCCGGACAGGGTGGCGTTGTATGAGCAGTTCTTC. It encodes CASSYSPDRVALYEQFF.

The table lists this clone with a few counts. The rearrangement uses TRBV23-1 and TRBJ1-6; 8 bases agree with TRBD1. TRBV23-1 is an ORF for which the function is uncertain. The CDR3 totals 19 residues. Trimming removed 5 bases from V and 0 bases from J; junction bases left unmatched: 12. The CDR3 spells CASSKTGDHRSSYNSPLHF. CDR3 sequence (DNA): TGCGCCAGCAGTAAGACAGGGGACCACCGCAGCTCCTATAATTCACCCCTCCACTTT.

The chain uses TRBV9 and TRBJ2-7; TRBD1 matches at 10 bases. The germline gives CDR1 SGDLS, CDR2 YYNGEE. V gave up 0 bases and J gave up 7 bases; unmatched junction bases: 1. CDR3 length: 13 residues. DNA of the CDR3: TGTGCCAGCAGCGTAGGACAGGGGGCAGAGCAGTACTTC. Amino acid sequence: CASSVGQGAEQYF.

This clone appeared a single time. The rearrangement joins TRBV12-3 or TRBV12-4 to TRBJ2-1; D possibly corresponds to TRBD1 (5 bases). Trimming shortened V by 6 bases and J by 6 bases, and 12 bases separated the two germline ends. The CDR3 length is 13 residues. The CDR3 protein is CASRGQVGNEQFF. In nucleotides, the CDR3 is TGTGCCAGCAGGGGGCAGGTGGGCAATGAGCAGTTCTTC.

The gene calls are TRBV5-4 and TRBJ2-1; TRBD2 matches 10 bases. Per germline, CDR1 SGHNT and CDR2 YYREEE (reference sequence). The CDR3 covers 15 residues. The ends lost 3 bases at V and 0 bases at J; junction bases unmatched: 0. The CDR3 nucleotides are TGTGCCAGCAGCTCTAGCGGGGGCTCCTACAATGAGCAGTTCTTC. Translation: CASSSSGGSYNEQFF.

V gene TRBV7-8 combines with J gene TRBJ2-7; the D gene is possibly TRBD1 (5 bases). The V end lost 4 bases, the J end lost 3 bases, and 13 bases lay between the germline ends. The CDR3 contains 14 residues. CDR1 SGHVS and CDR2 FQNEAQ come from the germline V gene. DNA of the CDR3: TGTGCCAGCAGCTCAGGGTGGCAGAACTACGAGCAGTACTTC. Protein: CASSSGWQNYEQYF.

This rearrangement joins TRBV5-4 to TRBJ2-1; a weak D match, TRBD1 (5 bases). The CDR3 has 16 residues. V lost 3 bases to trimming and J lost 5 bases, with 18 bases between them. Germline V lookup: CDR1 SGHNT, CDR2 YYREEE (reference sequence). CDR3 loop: CASSWTGQGKNNEQFF. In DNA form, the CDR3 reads TGTGCCAGCAGCTGGACGGGTCAGGGCAAAAACAATGAGCAGTTCTTC.